This T cell receptor beta chain originates from a study of T cell responses to AZD1222 COVID-19 vaccine. The table came from immunoSEQ multiplex PCR; TCRdb's copy has only in-frame clones and leaves some out. The sample consists of approximately 110,000 clones, approximately 89% of them appearing once. In germline, CDR1 is SGDLS, CDR2 YYNGEE. V was pared by 4 bases and J by 4 bases, with 18 bases between. This CDR3 has 16 amino acids. Only one count was recorded for this clone. Its antigen is unidentified. Study results and limitations: It should be noted that donors were predominantly white British and more often female, and clonal diversity was possibly underestimated. Seropositive at baseline were only a handful of AZD1222 recipients.

The sequenced sample was peripheral blood, obtained on day 0 of AZD1222 vaccination. The receptor was derived from an adult in good health. The chain carries TRBV9 and TRBJ2-1, with D perhaps being TRBD1 or TRBD2 (6 bases each). CDR3 in DNA: TGTGCCAGCAGCCCGAGCCGGGGGACACTTTACAATGAGCAGTTCTTC. Encoded protein: CASSPSRGTLYNEQFF.